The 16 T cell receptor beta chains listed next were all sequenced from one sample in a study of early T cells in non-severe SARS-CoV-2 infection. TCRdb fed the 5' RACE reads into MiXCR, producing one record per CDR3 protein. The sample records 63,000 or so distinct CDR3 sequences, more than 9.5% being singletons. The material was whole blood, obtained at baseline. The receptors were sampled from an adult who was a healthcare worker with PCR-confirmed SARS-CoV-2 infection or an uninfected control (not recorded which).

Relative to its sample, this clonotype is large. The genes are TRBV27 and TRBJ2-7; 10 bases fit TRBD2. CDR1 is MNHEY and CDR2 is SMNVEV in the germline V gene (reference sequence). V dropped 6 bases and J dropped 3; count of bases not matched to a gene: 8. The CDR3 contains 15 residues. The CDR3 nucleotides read TGTGCCAGCAGCCCGGTTAGCGGGGGGATCTACGAGCAGTACTTC. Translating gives CASSPVSGGIYEQYF.

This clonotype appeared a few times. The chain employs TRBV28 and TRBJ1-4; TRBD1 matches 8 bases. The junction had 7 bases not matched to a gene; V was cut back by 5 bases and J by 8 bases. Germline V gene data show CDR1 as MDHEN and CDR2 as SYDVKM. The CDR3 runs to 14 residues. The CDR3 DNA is TGTGCCAGCAGTCAACAGGGGGGTAACGAAAAACTGTTTTTT. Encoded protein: CASSQQGGNEKLFF.

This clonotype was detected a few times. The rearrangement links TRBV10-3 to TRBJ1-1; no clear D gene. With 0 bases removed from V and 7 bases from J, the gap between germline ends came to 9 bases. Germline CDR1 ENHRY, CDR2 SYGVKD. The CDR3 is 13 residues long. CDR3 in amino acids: CAISESRNIEAFF. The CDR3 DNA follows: TGTGCCATCAGTGAGTCGAGAAATATTGAAGCTTTCTTT.

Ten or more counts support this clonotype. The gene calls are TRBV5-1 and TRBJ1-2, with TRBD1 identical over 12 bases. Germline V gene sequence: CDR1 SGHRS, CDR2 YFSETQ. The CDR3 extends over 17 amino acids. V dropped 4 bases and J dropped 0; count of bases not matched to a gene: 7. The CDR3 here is CASSIRDRGRSNYGYTF. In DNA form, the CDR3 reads TGCGCCAGCAGCATCCGGGACAGGGGGCGTTCTAACTATGGCTACACCTTC.

The CDR3 here is CASSEVAGYGYTF. CDR3 nucleotides: TGTGCCAGCAGTGAAGTCGCAGGGTACGGCTACACCTTC. The chain links TRBV2 to TRBJ1-2; a possible D gene is TRBD1 (5 bases). V was shortened by 1 base and J by 8 bases, with 11 bases between the two germline ends. The CDR3 extends over 13 amino acids. The germline V gene encodes CDR1 SNHLY and CDR2 FYNNEI.

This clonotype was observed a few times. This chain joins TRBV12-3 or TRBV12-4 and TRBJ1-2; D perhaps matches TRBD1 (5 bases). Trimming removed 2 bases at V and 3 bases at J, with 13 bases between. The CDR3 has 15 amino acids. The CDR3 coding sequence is TGTGCCAGCAGTTTATTTGGCGGGGCCCACTATGGCTACACCTTC. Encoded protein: CASSLFGGAHYGYTF.

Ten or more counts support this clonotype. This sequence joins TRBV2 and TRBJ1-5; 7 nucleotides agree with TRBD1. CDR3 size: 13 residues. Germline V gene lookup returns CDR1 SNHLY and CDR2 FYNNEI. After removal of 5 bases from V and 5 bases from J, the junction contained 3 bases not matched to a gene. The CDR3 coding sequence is TGTGCCAGCAGTTGGGACAGATATCAGCCCCAGCATTTT. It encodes CASSWDRYQPQHF.

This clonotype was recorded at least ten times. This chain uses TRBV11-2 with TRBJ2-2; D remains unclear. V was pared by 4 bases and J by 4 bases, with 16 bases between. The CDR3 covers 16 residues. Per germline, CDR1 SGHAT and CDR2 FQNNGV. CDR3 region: CASSSNPRFLTGELFF. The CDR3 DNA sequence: TGTGCCAGCAGCTCCAACCCTAGATTTCTCACCGGGGAGCTGTTTTTT.

The CDR3 loop is CASSNGHSYEQYF. The CDR3 DNA follows: TGTGCCAGCAGCAACGGGCACTCCTACGAGCAGTACTTC. The chain has TRBV7-9 and TRBJ2-7; D is unresolved. The germline gives CDR1 SEHNR, CDR2 FQNEAQ (reference sequence). Trimming pared 5 bases from V and 0 bases from J, leaving 8 bases between. The CDR3 sequence is 13 residues long. Full variable domain (missing parts from reference TRBV7-9 and TRBJ2-7): DTGVSQNPRHKITKRGQNVTFRCDPISEHNRLYWYRQTLGQGPEFLTYFQNEAQLEKSRLLSDRFSAERPKGSFSTLEIQRTEQGDSAMYLCASSNGHSYEQYFGPGTRLTVT.

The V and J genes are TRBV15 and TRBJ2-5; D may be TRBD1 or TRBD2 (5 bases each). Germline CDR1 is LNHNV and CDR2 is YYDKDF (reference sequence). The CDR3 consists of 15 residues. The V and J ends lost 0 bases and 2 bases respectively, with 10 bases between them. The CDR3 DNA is TGTGCCACCAGCAGAGATCCGGGACGGCAAGAGACCCAGTACTTC. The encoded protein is CATSRDPGRQETQYF.

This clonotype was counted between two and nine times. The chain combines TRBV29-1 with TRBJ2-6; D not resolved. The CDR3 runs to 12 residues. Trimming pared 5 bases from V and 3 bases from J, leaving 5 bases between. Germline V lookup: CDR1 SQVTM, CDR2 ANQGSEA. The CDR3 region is CSVSGGANVLTF. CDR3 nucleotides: TGCAGCGTTAGTGGTGGGGCCAACGTCCTGACTTTC.

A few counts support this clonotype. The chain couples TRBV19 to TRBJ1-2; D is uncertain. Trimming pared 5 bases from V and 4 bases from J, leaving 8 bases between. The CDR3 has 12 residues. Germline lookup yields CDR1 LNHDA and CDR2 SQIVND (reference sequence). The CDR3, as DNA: TGTGCCAGTAGTCCGGCATCCTATGGCTACACCTTC. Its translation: CASSPASYGYTF. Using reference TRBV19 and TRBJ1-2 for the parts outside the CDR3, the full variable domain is DGGITQSPKYLFRKEGQNVTLSCEQNLNHDAMYWYRQDPGQGLRLIYYSQIVNDFQKGDIAEGYSVSREKKESFPLTVTSAQKNPTAFYLCASSPASYGYTFGSGTRLTVV.

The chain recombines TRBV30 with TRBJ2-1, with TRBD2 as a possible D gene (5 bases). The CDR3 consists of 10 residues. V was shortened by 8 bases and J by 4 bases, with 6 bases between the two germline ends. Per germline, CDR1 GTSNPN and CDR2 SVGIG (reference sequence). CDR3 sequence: CARGYNEQFF. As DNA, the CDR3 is TGTGCCCGGGGTTACAATGAGCAGTTCTTC. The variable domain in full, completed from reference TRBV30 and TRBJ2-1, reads SQTIHQWPATLVQPVGSPLSLECTVEGTSNPNLYWYRQAAGRGLQLLFYSVGIGQISSEVPQNLSASRPQDRQFILSSKKLLLSDSGFYLCARGYNEQFFGPGTRLTVL.

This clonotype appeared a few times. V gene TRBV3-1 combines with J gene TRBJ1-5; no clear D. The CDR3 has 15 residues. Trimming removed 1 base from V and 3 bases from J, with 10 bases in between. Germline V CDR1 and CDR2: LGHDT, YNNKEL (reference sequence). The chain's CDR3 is CASSQGRSFNQPQHF. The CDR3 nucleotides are TGTGCCAGCAGCCAAGGCAGGTCCTTCAATCAGCCCCAGCATTTT.

CDR3 nucleotide sequence: TGTGCCAGCAGCACCACAGGGGGCGAGCAGTACTTC. Protein product: CASSTTGGEQYF. The chain uses TRBV21-1 and TRBJ2-7; the table's D call, TRBD1, was not checked against the DNA. TRBV21-1 is designated a pseudogene. The CDR3 loop spans 12 amino acids.

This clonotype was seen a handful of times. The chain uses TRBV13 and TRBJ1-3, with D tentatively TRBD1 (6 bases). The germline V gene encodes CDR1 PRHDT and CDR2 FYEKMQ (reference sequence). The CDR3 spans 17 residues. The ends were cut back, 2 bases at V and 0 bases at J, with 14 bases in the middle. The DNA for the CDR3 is TGTGCCAGCAGCTTAAGAGGGGGACGGAGCTCTGGAAACACCATATATTTT. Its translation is CASSLRGGRSSGNTIYF.